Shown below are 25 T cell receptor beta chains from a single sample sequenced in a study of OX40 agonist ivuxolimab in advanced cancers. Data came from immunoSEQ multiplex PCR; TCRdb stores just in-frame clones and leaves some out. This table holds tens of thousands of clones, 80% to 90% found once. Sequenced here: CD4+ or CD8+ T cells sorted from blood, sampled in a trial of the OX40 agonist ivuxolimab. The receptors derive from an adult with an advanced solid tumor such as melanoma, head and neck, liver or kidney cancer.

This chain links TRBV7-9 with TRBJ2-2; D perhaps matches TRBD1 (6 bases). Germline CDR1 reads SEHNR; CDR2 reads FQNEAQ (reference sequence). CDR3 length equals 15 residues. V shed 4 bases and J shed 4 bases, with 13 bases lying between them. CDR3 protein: CASSSKPGATGELFF. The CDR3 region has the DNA TGTGCCAGCAGCTCAAAACCAGGGGCCACCGGGGAGCTGTTTTTT. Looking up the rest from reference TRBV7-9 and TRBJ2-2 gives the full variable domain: DTGVSQNPRHKITKRGQNVTFRCDPISEHNRLYWYRQTLGQGPEFLTYFQNEAQLEKSRLLSDRFSAERPKGSFSTLEIQRTEQGDSAMYLCASSSKPGATGELFFGEGSRLTVL.

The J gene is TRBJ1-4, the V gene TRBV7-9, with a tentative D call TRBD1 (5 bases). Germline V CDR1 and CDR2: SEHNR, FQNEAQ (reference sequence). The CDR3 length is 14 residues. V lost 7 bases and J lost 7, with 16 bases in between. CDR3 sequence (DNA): TGTGCCAGCACCCTAGGAGGGGTTAGTGAAAAACTGTTTTTT. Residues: CASTLGGVSEKLFF.

In nucleotides, the CDR3 is TGTGCCAGCAGCCAAGATTTGGGGCTGGCAGGGGGCTACCAAGAGACCCAGTACTTC. Protein: CASSQDLGLAGGYQETQYF. The chain uses TRBV4-2 and TRBJ2-5, with 8 bases identical to TRBD1. Germline CDR1 reads LGHNA; CDR2 reads YNFKEQ. V shed 0 bases and J 0 bases; nucleotides not matched to a gene: 12. This CDR3 contains 19 residues.

The CDR3 spells CASSLYGYNSPLHF. The CDR3 DNA reads TGTGCCAGCAGCTTGTACGGCTATAATTCACCCCTCCACTTT. The chain couples TRBV5-6 to TRBJ1-6, with no clear D. The CDR3 covers 14 residues. Looked up from germline, CDR1 is SGHDT and CDR2 is YYEEEE. Trimming pared 1 base from V and 3 bases from J, leaving 5 bases between.

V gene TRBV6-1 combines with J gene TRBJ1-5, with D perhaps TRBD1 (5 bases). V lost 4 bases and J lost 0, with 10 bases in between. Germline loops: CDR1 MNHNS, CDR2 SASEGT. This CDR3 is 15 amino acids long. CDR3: CASSAHQGSNQPQHF. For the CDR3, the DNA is TGTGCCAGCAGTGCCCATCAGGGTAGCAATCAGCCCCAGCATTTT.

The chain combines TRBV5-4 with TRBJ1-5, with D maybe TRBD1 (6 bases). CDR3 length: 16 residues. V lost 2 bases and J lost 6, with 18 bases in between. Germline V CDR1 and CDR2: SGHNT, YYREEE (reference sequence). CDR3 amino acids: CASSFGGSVTGQPQHF. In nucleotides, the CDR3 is TGTGCCAGCAGCTTCGGGGGCTCAGTAACAGGTCAGCCCCAGCATTTT.

CDR3 DNA sequence: TGTGCCATCAGTTCCCGGGAGGAAGCTTTCTTT. It codes for CAISSREEAFF. This chain connects TRBV10-3 to TRBJ1-1; D gene unclear. The germline CDR1 and CDR2 sequences are ENHRY and SYGVKD. The CDR3 covers 11 residues. Trimming pared 5 bases from V and 8 bases from J, leaving 9 bases between.

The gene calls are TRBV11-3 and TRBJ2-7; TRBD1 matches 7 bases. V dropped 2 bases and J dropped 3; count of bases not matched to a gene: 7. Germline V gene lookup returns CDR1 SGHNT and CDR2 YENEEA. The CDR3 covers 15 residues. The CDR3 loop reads CASSLTSGTDYEQYF. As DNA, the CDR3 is TGTGCCAGCAGCTTAACTTCCGGGACAGACTACGAGCAGTACTTC.

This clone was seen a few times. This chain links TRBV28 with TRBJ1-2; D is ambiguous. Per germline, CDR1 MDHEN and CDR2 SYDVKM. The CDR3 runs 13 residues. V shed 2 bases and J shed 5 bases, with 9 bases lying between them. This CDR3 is CASSLGRSYGYTF. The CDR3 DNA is TGTGCCAGCAGTTTAGGCAGGAGTTATGGCTACACCTTC.

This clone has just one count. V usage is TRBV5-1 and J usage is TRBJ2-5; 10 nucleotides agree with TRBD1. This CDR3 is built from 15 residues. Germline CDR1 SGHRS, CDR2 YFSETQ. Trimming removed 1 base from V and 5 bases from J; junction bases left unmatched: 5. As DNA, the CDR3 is TGCGCCAGCAGCTTGCCGACAGGGGGCGGCGAGACCCAGTACTTC. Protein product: CASSLPTGGGETQYF.

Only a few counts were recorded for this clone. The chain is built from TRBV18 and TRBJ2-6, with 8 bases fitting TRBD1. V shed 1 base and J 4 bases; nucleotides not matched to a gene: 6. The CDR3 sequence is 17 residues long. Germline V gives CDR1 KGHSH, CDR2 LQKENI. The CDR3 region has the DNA TGTGCCAGCTCACCACTGACAGGGGCGGCAGGGGCCAACGTCCTGACTTTC. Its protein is CASSPLTGAAGANVLTF.

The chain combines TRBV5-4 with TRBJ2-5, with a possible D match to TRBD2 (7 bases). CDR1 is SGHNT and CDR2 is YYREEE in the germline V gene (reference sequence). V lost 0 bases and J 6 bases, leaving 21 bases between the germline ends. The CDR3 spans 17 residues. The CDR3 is CASSLEKGGTHRQTQYF. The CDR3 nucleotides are TGTGCCAGCAGCTTGGAGAAGGGGGGGACCCATAGACAGACCCAGTACTTC.

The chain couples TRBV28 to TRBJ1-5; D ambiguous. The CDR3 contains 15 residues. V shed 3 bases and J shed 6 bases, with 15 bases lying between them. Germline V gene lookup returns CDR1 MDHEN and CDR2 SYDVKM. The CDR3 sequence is CASSLTTLPGQPQHF. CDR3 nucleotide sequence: TGTGCCAGCAGTTTGACAACCCTCCCGGGTCAGCCCCAGCATTTT.

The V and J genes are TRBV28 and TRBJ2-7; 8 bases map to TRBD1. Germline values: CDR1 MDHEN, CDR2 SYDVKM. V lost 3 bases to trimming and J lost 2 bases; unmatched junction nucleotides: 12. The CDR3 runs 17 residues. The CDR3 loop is CASSLGRGHSSAYEQYF. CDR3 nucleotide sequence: TGTGCCAGCAGTTTGGGCAGGGGGCATTCGAGTGCCTACGAGCAGTACTTC.

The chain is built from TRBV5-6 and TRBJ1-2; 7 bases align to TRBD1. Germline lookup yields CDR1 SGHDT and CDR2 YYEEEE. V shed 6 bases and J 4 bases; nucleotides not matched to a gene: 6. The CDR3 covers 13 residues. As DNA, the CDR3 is TGTGCCAGCACCCAAGGGGGCCGCTATGGCTACACCTTC. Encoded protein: CASTQGGRYGYTF. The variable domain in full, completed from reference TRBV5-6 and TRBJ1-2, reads DAGVTQSPTHLIKTRGQQVTLRCSPKSGHDTVSWYQQALGQGPQFIFQYYEEEERQRGNFPDRFSGHQFPNYSSELNVNALLLGDSALYLCASTQGGRYGYTFGSGTRLTVV.

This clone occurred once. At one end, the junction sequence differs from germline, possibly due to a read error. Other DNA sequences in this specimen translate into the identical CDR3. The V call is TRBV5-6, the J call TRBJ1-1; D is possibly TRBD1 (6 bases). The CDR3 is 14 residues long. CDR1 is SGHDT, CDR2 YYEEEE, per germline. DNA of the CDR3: TGTGCCAGCAGGGCGACAGACAGGTACACTGAAGCTTTCTTC. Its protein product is CASRATDRYTEAFF.

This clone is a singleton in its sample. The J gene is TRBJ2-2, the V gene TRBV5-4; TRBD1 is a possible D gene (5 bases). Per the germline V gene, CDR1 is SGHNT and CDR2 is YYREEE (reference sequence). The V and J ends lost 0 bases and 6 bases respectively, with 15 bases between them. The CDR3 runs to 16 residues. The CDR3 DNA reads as TGTGCCAGCAGCTTGGGCGGTGACTTAGGGGCCGGGGAGCTGTTTTTT. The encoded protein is CASSLGGDLGAGELFF.

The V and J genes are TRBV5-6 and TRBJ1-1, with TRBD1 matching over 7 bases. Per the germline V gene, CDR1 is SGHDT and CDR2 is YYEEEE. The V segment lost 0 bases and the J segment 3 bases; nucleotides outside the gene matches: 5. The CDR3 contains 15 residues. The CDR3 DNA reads TGTGCCAGCAGCTTGGTAGGGGGCGGGTACACTGAAGCTTTCTTT. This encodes CASSLVGGGYTEAFF.

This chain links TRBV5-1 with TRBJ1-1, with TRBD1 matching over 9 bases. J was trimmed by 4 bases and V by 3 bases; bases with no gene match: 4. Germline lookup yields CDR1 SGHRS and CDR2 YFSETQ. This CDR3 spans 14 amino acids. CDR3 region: CASSSGQGGTEAFF. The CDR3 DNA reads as TGCGCCAGCAGCTCGGGACAGGGAGGCACTGAAGCTTTCTTT. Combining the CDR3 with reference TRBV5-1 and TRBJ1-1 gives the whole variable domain KAGVTQTPRYLIKTRGQQVTLSCSPISGHRSVSWYQQTPGQGLQFLFEYFSETQRNKGNFPGRFSGRQFSNSRSEMNVSTLELGDSALYLCASSSGQGGTEAFFGQGTRLTVV.

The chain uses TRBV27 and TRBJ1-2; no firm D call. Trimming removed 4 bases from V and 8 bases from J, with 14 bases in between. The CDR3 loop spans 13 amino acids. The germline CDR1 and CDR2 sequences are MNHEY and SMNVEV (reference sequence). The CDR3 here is CASSSLGHSGYTF. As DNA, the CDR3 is TGTGCCAGCAGTTCCCTCGGCCACTCGGGCTACACCTTC.

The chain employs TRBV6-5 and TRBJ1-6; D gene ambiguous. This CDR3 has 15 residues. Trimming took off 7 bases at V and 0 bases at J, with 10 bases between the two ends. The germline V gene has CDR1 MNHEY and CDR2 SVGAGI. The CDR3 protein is CASKRASSYNSPLHF. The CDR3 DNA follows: TGTGCCAGCAAAAGGGCGAGCTCCTATAATTCACCCCTCCACTTT.

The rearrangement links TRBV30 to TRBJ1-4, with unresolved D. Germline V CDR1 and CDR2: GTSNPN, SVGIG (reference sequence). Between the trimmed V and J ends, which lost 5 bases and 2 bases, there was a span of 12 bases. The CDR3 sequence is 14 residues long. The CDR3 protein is CAWSRTRTNEKLFF. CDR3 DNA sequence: TGTGCCTGGTCCCGGACTAGGACTAATGAAAAACTGTTTTTT. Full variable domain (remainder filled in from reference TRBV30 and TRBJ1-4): SQTIHQWPATLVQPVGSPLSLECTVEGTSNPNLYWYRQAAGRGLQLLFYSVGIGQISSEVPQNLSASRPQDRQFILSSKKLLLSDSGFYLCAWSRTRTNEKLFFGSGTQLSVL.

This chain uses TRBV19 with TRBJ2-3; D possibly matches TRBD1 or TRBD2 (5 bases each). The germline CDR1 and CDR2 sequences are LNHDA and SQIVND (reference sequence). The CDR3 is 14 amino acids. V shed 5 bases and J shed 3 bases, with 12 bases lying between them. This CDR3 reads CASSLQGETDTQYF. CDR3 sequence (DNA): TGTGCCAGTAGTCTCCAGGGAGAGACAGATACGCAGTATTTT.

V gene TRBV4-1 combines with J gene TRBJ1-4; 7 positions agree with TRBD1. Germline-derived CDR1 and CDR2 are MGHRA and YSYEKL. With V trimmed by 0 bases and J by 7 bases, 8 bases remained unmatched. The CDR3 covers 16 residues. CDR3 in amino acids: CASSQDRGGWSEKLFF. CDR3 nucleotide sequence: TGCGCCAGCAGCCAAGATCGAGGGGGCTGGAGTGAAAAACTGTTTTTT.

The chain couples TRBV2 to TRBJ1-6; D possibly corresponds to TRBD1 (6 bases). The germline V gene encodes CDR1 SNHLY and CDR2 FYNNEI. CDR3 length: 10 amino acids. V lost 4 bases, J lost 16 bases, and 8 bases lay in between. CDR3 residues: CASSGTELHF. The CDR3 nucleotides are TGTGCCAGCAGTGGGACAGAACTCCACTTT.